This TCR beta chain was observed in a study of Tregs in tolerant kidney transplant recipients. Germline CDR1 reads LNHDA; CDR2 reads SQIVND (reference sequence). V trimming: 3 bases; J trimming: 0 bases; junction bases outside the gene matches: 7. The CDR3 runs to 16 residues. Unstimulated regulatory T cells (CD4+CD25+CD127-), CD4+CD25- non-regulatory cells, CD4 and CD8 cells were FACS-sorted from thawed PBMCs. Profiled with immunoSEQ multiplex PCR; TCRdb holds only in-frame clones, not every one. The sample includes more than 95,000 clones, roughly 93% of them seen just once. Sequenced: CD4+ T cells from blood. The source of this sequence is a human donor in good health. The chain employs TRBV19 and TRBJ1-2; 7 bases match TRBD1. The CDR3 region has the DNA TGTGCCAGTAGTATTCGAAGCGGGACAGCTAACTATGGCTACACCTTC. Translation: CASSIRSGTANYGYTF. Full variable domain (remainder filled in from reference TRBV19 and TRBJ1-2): DGGITQSPKYLFRKEGQNVTLSCEQNLNHDAMYWYRQDPGQGLRLIYYSQIVNDFQKGDIAEGYSVSREKKESFPLTVTSAQKNPTAFYLCASSIRSGTANYGYTFGSGTRLTVV.